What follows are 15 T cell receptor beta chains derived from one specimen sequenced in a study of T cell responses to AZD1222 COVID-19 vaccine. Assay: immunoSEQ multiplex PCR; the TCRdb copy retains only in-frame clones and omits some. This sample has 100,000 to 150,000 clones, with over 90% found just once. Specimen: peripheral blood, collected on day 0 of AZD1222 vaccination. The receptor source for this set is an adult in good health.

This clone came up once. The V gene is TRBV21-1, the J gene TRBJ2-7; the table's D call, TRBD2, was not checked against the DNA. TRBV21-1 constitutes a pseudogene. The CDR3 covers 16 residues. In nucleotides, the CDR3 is TGTGCCAGCAGCCATGAACTCTTACGGGGAAACTACGAGCAGTACTTC. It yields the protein CASSHELLRGNYEQYF.

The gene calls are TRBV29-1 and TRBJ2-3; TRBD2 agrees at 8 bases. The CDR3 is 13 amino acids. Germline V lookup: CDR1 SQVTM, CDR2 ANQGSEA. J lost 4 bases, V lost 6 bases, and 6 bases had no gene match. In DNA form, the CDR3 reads TGCAGCGTCGAAACTAGCGGCGCAGATACGCAGTATTTT. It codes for CSVETSGADTQYF.

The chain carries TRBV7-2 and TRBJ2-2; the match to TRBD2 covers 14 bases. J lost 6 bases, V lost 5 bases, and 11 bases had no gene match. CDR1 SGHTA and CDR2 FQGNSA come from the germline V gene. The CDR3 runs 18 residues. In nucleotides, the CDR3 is TGTGCCAGCAGCGAAGGACTAGCGGGGGGTGTATCGGCCGGGGAGCTGTTTTTT. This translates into CASSEGLAGGVSAGELFF.

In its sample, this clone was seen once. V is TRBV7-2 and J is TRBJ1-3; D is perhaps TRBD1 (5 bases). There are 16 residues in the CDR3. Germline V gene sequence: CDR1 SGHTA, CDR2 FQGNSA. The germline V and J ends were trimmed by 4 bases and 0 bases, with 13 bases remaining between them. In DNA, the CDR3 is TGTGCCAGCAGCTCGGGCGGGGCCTACTCTGGAAACACCATATATTTT. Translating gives CASSSGGAYSGNTIYF.

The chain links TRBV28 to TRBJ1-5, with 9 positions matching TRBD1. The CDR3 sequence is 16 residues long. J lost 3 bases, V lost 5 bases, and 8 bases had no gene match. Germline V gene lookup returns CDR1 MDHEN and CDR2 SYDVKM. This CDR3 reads CASSPFGTGNNQPQHF. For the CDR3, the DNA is TGTGCCAGCAGTCCATTCGGGACAGGGAACAATCAGCCCCAGCATTTT.

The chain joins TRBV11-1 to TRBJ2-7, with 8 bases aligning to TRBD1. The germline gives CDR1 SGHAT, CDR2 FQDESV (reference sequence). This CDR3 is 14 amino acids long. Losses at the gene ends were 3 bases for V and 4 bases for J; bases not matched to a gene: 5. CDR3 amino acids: CASSFAQGVYEQYF. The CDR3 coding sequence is TGTGCCAGCAGCTTCGCACAGGGGGTTTACGAGCAGTACTTC.

For the CDR3, the DNA is TGCGCCAGCAGCCGAGCCGGAGCCCCGAGGGATCACACTGAAGCTTTCTTT. Protein: CASSRAGAPRDHTEAFF. The V call is TRBV4-1, the J call TRBJ1-1; D call uncertain. Between the trimmed V and J ends, which lost 4 bases and 3 bases, there was a span of 21 bases. Germline V CDR1 and CDR2: MGHRA, YSYEKL. The CDR3 extends over 17 amino acids.

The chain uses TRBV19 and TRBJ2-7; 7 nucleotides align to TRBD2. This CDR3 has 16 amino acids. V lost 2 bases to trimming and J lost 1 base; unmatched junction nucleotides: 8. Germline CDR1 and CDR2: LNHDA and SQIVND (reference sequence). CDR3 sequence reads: CASSITPSGSSYEQYF. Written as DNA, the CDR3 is TGTGCCAGTAGTATAACCCCTAGCGGCTCTTCCTACGAGCAGTACTTC.

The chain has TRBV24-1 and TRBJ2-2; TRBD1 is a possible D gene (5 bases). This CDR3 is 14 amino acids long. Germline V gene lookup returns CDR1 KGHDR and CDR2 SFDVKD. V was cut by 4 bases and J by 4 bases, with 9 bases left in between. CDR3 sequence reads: CATSDRASTGELFF. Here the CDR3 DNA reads TGTGCCACCAGTGACAGGGCAAGCACCGGGGAGCTGTTTTTT.

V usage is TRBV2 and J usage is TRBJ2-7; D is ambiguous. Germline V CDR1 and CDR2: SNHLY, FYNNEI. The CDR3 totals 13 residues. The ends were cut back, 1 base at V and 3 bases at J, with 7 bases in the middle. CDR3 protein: CASSEDLSYEQYF. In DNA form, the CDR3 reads TGTGCCAGCAGTGAAGATCTGAGCTACGAGCAGTACTTC.

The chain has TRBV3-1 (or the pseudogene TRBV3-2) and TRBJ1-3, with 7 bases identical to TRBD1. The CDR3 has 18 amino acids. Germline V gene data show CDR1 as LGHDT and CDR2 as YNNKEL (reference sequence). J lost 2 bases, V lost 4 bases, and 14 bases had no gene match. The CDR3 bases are TGTGCCAGCAGCCGACGGACAGGCTTTGATTCTCCTGGAAACACCATATATTTT. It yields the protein CASSRRTGFDSPGNTIYF.

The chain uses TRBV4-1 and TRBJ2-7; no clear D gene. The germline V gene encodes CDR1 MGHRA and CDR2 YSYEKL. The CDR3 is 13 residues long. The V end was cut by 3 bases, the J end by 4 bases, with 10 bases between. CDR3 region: CASSQGIGYEQYF. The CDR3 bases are TGCGCCAGCAGCCAGGGGATCGGGTACGAGCAGTACTTC.

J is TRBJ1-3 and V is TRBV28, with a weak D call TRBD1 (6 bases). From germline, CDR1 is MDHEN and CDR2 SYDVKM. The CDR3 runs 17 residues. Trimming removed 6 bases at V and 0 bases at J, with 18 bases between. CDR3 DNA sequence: TGTGCCAGCAGCCTCGGAGGGGGACTGCTCTCTGGAAACACCATATATTTT. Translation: CASSLGGGLLSGNTIYF.

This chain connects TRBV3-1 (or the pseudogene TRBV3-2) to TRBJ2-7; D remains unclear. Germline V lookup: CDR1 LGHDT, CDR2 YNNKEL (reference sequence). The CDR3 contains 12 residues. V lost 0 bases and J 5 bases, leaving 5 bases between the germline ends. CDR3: CASSQDTHEQYF. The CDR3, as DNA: TGTGCCAGCAGCCAAGATACCCACGAGCAGTACTTC.

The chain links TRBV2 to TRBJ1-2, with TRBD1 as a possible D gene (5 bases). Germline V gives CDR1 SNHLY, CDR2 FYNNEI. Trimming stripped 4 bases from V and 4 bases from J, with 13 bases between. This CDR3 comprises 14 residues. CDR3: CASSVSQGGYGYTF. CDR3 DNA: TGTGCCAGCAGTGTTAGTCAGGGTGGCTATGGCTACACCTTC.